Listed below are T cell receptor beta chains from one sample, sequenced in a study of T cells in Graves' hyperthyroidism and ophthalmopathy. TCRdb re-analysed the multiplex PCR reads in MiXCR, keeping a single row per CDR3 protein. Of about 270,000 distinct CDR3 sequences listed, around 24% are singletons. The source material was blood. The source of these receptors is a woman aged 40 to 50 with Graves' ophthalmopathy. CDR3s include the opening cysteine and the closing phenylalanine or tryptophan. D genes are given only for firm matches. Not every row has a clone size; where given, it reads once, few, many or a size class.

V	size	J	D	CDR3	DNA
TRBV5-1	many	TRBJ2-5	NA	CASSLSGTYTQETQYF	TGCGCCAGCAGCTTAAGCGGGACATATACCCAAGAGACCCAGTACTTC
TRBV27	many	TRBJ1-1	NA	CASNPRRTGNTEAFF	TGTGCCAGCAATCCCCGGAGGACGGGGAACACTGAAGCTTTCTTT
TRBV18	many	TRBJ2-7	TRBD2	CASSPPTSGRIGGGSYEQYF	TGTGCCAGCTCACCACCGACTAGCGGGAGGATAGGAGGAGGCTCCTACGAGCAGTACTTC
TRBV5-1	NA	TRBJ1-2	NA	CASSLVGLAGYTF	TGCGCCAGCAGCCTGGTCGGTCTGGCGGGCTACACCTTC
TRBV20-1	many	TRBJ1-1	TRBD1	CSAGTGPYLTEAFF	TGCAGTGCCGGGACAGGCCCGTACCTCACTGAAGCTTTCTTT
TRBV6-1	many	TRBJ1-1	NA	CASSEADSSPEAFF	TGTGCCAGCAGTGAAGCGGACAGCTCTCCTGAAGCTTTCTTT
TRBV7-2	many	TRBJ2-7	NA	CASSSSLGYEQYF	TGTGCCAGCAGCTCCTCGTTGGGGTACGAGCAGTACTTC
TRBV27	many	TRBJ1-1	NA	CASSLTQESEAFF	TGTGCCAGCAGCCTTACCCAAGAATCTGAAGCTTTCTTT
TRBV10-2	many	TRBJ1-5	TRBD1	CASNPGQGGPNQPQHF	TGCGCCAGCAACCCGGGACAGGGAGGCCCCAATCAGCCCCAGCATTTT
TRBV6-1	NA	TRBJ1-2	TRBD1	CASSDEADRVLGYTF	TGTGCCAGCAGTGACGAGGCCGACAGGGTATTGGGCTACACCTTC
TRBV10-2	NA	TRBJ2-7	TRBD2	CASSESSGSYEQYF	TGCGCCAGCAGTGAATCCAGCGGGAGCTACGAGCAGTACTTC
TRBV27	many	TRBJ2-7	NA	CASSLGGGGQAEQYF	TGTGCCAGCAGTTTAGGGGGCGGGGGCCAGGCCGAGCAGTACTTC
TRBV5-1	many	TRBJ2-7	NA	CASAARTGGVYEQYF	TGCGCCAGCGCAGCCAGAACAGGGGGGGTCTACGAGCAGTACTTC
TRBV12-3/TRBV12-4	many	TRBJ1-6	NA	CASSLGGSANNSPLHF	TGTGCCAGCAGTTTAGGGGGATCGGCTAATAATTCACCCCTCCACTTT
TRBV6-5	many	TRBJ2-5	TRBD2	CASSLRTSGETQYF	TGTGCCAGCAGTCTCCGGACTAGCGGAGAGACCCAGTACTTC
TRBV10-3	many	TRBJ1-5	NA	CAISESNLGNQPQHF	TGTGCCATCAGTGAGTCTAACTTGGGCAATCAGCCCCAGCATTTT
TRBV15	many	TRBJ1-2	NA	CATSTELGINYGYTF	TGTGCCACCAGCACCGAGCTGGGGATTAACTATGGCTACACCTTC
TRBV6-5	many	TRBJ2-7	NA	CASSYHEEQYF	TGTGCCAGCAGTTACCACGAGGAGCAGTACTTC
TRBV20-1	NA	TRBJ2-7	TRBD2	CSAGTSGSWGEQYF	TGCAGTGCTGGGACTAGCGGGAGTTGGGGCGAGCAGTACTTC
TRBV28	many	TRBJ1-5	NA	CASSLWDNSNQPQHF	TGTGCCAGCAGTTTATGGGACAATAGCAATCAGCCCCAGCATTTT
TRBV18	NA	TRBJ2-5	NA	CASSPNVRETQYF	TGTGCCAGCTCACCAAATGTTCGTGAGACCCAGTACTTC
TRBV28	many	TRBJ2-7	NA	CASRRAGSSYEQYF	TGTGCCAGCAGGAGGGCGGGGAGCTCCTACGAGCAGTACTTC
TRBV5-5	many	TRBJ1-1	TRBD1	CASQGQLNTEAFF	TGTGCCAGCCAGGGACAGCTTAACACTGAAGCTTTCTTT
TRBV6-1	many	TRBJ2-5	NA	CASAFQGTQYF	TGTGCCAGCGCGTTTCAAGGGACCCAGTACTTC
TRBV10-3	many	TRBJ2-7	NA	CAISVFRRDEQYF	TGTGCCATCAGTGTCTTCCGGAGGGACGAGCAGTACTTC
TRBV30	many	TRBJ1-1	NA	CAWNREDTEAFF	TGTGCCTGGAACAGGGAGGACACTGAAGCTTTCTTT
TRBV19	many	TRBJ2-6	NA	CASRLDSSGANVLTF	TGTGCCAGTAGGTTAGACAGCTCTGGGGCCAACGTCCTGACTTTC
TRBV2	NA	TRBJ2-7	TRBD2	CATWTSGSYEQYF	TGTGCCACCTGGACTAGCGGGAGTTACGAGCAGTACTTC
TRBV12-3/TRBV12-4	many	TRBJ2-2	NA	CASSSGPTGELFF	TGTGCCAGCAGTTCGGGACCGACCGGGGAGCTGTTTTTT